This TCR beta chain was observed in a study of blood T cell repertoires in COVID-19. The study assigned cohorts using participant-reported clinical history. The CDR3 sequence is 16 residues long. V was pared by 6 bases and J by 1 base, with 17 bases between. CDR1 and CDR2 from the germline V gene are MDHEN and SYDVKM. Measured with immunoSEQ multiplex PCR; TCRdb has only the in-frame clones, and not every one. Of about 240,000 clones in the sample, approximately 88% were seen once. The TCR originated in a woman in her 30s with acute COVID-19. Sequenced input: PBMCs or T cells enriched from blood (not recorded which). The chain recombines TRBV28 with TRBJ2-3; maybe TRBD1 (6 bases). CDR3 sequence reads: CASRGPNRARTDTQYF. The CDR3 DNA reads TGTGCCAGCAGGGGACCGAACAGGGCCCGCACAGATACGCAGTATTTT.